This T cell receptor beta chain was observed in a study of blood T cell repertoires in COVID-19. Study context: T cells, B-cell-depleted T cells, or PBMCs provided the cDNA or gDNA that served as material.

Germline lookup yields CDR1 SGHDN and CDR2 FVKESK. The ends lost 3 bases at V and 7 bases at J; junction bases unmatched: 12. The CDR3 runs to 17 residues. In the source study's methods: Estimates of nucleated cell counts were drawn from the amplification of reference gene primers. TCRdb's table, derived via immunoSEQ multiplex PCR, lists solely in-frame clones and lacks some. The V and J calls and the clone size are those of that table, but D and trimming were determined from the DNA. The sample includes around 120,000 clones, around 86% of them seen just once. The sequence derives from a man aged 35 to 55 with active or convalescent COVID-19. Material for sequencing was peripheral blood. The chain employs TRBV14 and TRBJ1-6, with TRBD1 matching over 7 bases. The CDR3 DNA reads TGTGCCAGCAGCCATCAAGCCCGCGGGACAGCAAATTCACCCCTCCACTTT. As protein: CASSHQARGTANSPLHF.